One sample yielded the 12 T cell receptor beta chains listed below, sequenced in a study of T cell repertoires in cytomegalovirus infection. TCRdb processed the reads anew with MiXCR; each CDR3 protein has one entry. This sample has about 460,000 distinct CDR3 sequences, with around 11% found just once. The sequenced sample was PBMCs. The receptor source for this set is a human donor in good health (CMV status not recorded). Some clones in this sample may be carry-over from other donors' samples.

In this sample, this clonotype turned up a few times. This sequence joins TRBV7-9 and TRBJ1-1; 7 nucleotides align to TRBD1. Trimming removed 6 bases from V and 3 bases from J; junction bases left unmatched: 4. This CDR3 has 13 amino acids. Germline lookup yields CDR1 SEHNR and CDR2 FQNEAQ (reference sequence). CDR3 sequence: CASRQDRDTEAFF. Here the CDR3 DNA reads TGTGCCAGCAGACAAGACAGGGACACTGAAGCTTTCTTT.

The chain joins TRBV7-9 to TRBJ1-2; the match to TRBD1 covers 7 bases. Germline V gene sequence: CDR1 SEHNR, CDR2 FQNEAQ (reference sequence). The CDR3 loop spans 12 amino acids. The trim removed 5 bases at V and 6 bases at J, leaving 3 bases unmatched. The CDR3, as DNA: TGTGCCAGCAGCATTGGACAGGATGGCTACACCTTC. Translation gives CASSIGQDGYTF.

This clonotype has ten or more counts. V is TRBV20-1 and J is TRBJ1-1; tentative D call: TRBD1 (6 bases). The CDR3 is 15 amino acids. CDR1 is DFQATT and CDR2 is SNEGSKA in the germline V gene (reference sequence). Trimming removed 4 bases at V and 5 bases at J, with 20 bases between. The CDR3: CSAMEGGGHFTEAFF. As DNA, the CDR3 is TGCAGTGCTATGGAAGGGGGGGGGCATTTTACTGAAGCTTTCTTT.

This clonotype was seen more than once but under ten times. This rearrangement joins TRBV12-3 or TRBV12-4 to TRBJ2-3, with 10 bases that match TRBD2. The ends lost 3 bases at V and 2 bases at J; junction bases unmatched: 8. The length of the CDR3 is 17 residues. Here the CDR3 reads CASSFLTSGVTTDTQYF. In nucleotides, the CDR3 is TGTGCCAGCAGTTTCTTAACTAGCGGGGTAACCACAGATACGCAGTATTTT.

The chain recombines TRBV2 with TRBJ2-2, with a weak D call TRBD2 (6 bases). The V end was cut by 4 bases, the J end by 0 bases, with 12 bases between. The CDR3 sequence is 16 residues long. The germline gives CDR1 SNHLY, CDR2 FYNNEI. CDR3 nucleotides: TGTGCCAGCAGTGCATCTAGCGTCGCGAACACCGGGGAGCTGTTTTTT. Residues: CASSASSVANTGELFF.

The gene calls are TRBV11-1 and TRBJ2-1; possible D gene TRBD2, 6 bases. The CDR3 spans 15 residues. V was trimmed by 5 bases and J by 1 base, leaving 12 bases between them. Germline V gene lookup returns CDR1 SGHAT and CDR2 FQDESV (reference sequence). The CDR3 here is CASSLLGTSYNEQFF. DNA of the CDR3: TGTGCCAGCAGCCTCTTAGGGACTTCCTACAATGAGCAGTTCTTC.

There are many counts of this clonotype. V gene TRBV7-9 combines with J gene TRBJ2-5; 8 bases are a match to TRBD1. Germline V gene sequence: CDR1 SEHNR, CDR2 FQNEAQ (reference sequence). With 5 bases clipped from V and 4 bases from J, the junction kept 3 bases outside the gene matches. The CDR3 is made up of 13 amino acids. The CDR3 region has the DNA TGTGCCAGCAGCCGGACAGGGACAGAGACCCAGTACTTC. Translated: CASSRTGTETQYF.

This clonotype was seen at least ten times. For the CDR3, the DNA is TGTGCCAGCACCTGGGACAAGGACACTGAAGCTTTCTTT. Its protein product is CASTWDKDTEAFF. The chain uses TRBV12-3 or TRBV12-4 and TRBJ1-1, with D possibly being TRBD1 (6 bases). With 7 bases removed from V and 3 bases from J, the gap between germline ends came to 12 bases. The CDR3 sequence is 13 residues long.

This clonotype has more than one count but fewer than ten. This chain uses TRBV25-1 with TRBJ1-1, with a possible D match to TRBD1 (6 bases). The germline V and J ends were trimmed by 5 bases and 0 bases, with 16 bases remaining between them. The CDR3 covers 16 residues. In germline, CDR1 is MGHDK, CDR2 SYGVNS. CDR3 sequence (DNA): TGTGCCAGCAGTCCATTAGGGGGGGGTATGAACACTGAAGCTTTCTTT. It codes for CASSPLGGGMNTEAFF.

The count of this clonotype is one. The chain has TRBV20-1 and TRBJ1-2; perhaps TRBD1 as D (6 bases). V shed 8 bases and J shed 7 bases, with 14 bases lying between them. The CDR3 is made up of 11 amino acids. Germline values: CDR1 DFQATT, CDR2 SNEGSKA (reference sequence). The chain's CDR3 is CSTFGGRGYTF. CDR3 nucleotide sequence: TGCAGTACCTTCGGGGGCCGTGGCTACACCTTC.

This clonotype was observed at least ten times. The chain employs TRBV19 and TRBJ2-1; 10 nucleotides agree with TRBD2. Looked up from germline, CDR1 is LNHDA and CDR2 is SQIVND (reference sequence). Trimming removed 7 bases from V and 9 bases from J; junction bases left unmatched: 9. This CDR3 contains 14 residues. CDR3 DNA sequence: TGTGCCAGTAAAGGAGCGGGAGGGCCAGGTGAGCAGTTCTTC. Amino acids: CASKGAGGPGEQFF.

This clonotype was detected ten times or more. The V call is TRBV4-1, the J call TRBJ2-1; TRBD2 agrees at 11 bases. CDR3 length: 16 amino acids. V lost 2 bases, J lost 5 bases, and 5 bases stayed unmatched. Germline V CDR1 and CDR2: MGHRA, YSYEKL. The CDR3 is CASSQMGLAANNEQFF. The DNA of the CDR3 is TGCGCCAGCAGCCAAATGGGACTAGCGGCAAACAATGAGCAGTTCTTC.